These 28 T cell receptor beta chains share one sample of origin, sequenced in a study of human T cells and chemical hapten exposure. TCRdb used MiXCR to reprocess the RACE reads, holding one entry per CDR3 protein. In the table there are about 89,000 distinct CDR3 sequences, more than 9.5% of which are singletons. Documented time point: patch test 2, 6 weeks after DPC sensitization. As for treatment: therapeutic diphenylcyclopropenone sensitization with weekly scalp DPC. The sample was whole blood, taken in connection with sensitization to the hapten diphenylcyclopropenone (DPC). The receptors derive from a man aged 35-49 years with alopecia areata. Some clones in this sample may be carry-over from other donors' samples.

This clonotype came up many times. The CDR3 loop reads CASRLRDRAYGYTF. The CDR3 DNA sequence: TGTGCCAGTAGGTTACGGGACAGGGCCTATGGCTACACCTTC. The V call is TRBV19, the J call TRBJ1-2; 9 positions agree with TRBD1. This CDR3 has 14 residues. Trimming cost V 6 bases and J 4 bases; bases outside gene matches: 6. Per the germline V gene, CDR1 is LNHDA and CDR2 is SQIVND (reference sequence).

The sample holds a few counts of this clonotype. The V gene is TRBV3-1, the J gene TRBJ2-1; the D gene is possibly TRBD2 (6 bases). The V end was cut by 3 bases, the J end by 0 bases, with 9 bases between. CDR1 is LGHDT, CDR2 YNNKEL, per germline (reference sequence). This CDR3 spans 15 amino acids. The CDR3 nucleotides read TGTGCCAGCAGCCAGGGACTGAACTCCTACAATGAGCAGTTCTTC. Its translation is CASSQGLNSYNEQFF.

This clonotype was observed many times. The rearrangement links TRBV6-6 to TRBJ1-3; D remains unclear. V gave up 8 bases and J gave up 1 base, with 15 bases separating them. The germline CDR1 and CDR2 sequences are MNHNY and SVGAGI (reference sequence). This CDR3 comprises 15 residues. The CDR3 region is CASLNRELSGNTIYF. CDR3 nucleotide sequence: TGTGCCAGCCTCAATAGGGAACTATCTGGAAACACCATATATTTT.

The chain combines TRBV6-4 with TRBJ2-5; D might be TRBD2 (5 bases). This CDR3 contains 13 residues. The V end was cut by 4 bases, the J end by 4 bases, with 10 bases between. In germline, CDR1 is MRHNA, CDR2 SNTAGT. Here the CDR3 DNA reads TGTGCCAGCAGTGGCGGACGGGGAGAGACCCAGTACTTC. This codes for CASSGGRGETQYF.

This clonotype was picked up a small number of times. CDR3 coding DNA: TGTGCCAGCAGTTTAGGGACAGGGATTGGAAACACCATATATTTT. This codes for CASSLGTGIGNTIYF. The chain has TRBV27 and TRBJ1-3, with 9 bases matching TRBD1. The CDR3 runs to 15 residues. The V gene end was trimmed by 2 bases and the J gene end by 3 bases; junction bases not matched to a gene: 2. CDR1 is MNHEY, CDR2 SMNVEV, per germline (reference sequence).

In this sample, this clonotype turned up a few times. V is TRBV18 and J is TRBJ2-3; 14 nucleotides agree with TRBD2. The CDR3 length is 17 residues. The trim removed 3 bases at V and 1 base at J, leaving 3 bases unmatched. CDR1 and CDR2 (germline): KGHSH, LQKENI. Written as DNA, the CDR3 is TGTGCCAGCTCACCCGGGACTAGCGGGAGAGGCACAGATACGCAGTATTTT. This sequence encodes CASSPGTSGRGTDTQYF.

The J gene is TRBJ2-7, the V gene TRBV29-1; 8 bases match TRBD1. Per the germline V gene, CDR1 is SQVTM and CDR2 is ANQGSEA. Trimming removed 5 bases from V and 1 base from J; junction bases left unmatched: 4. The CDR3 has 13 residues. Here the CDR3 reads CSVSTGDSYEQYV. CDR3 nucleotides: TGCAGCGTTTCGACAGGGGATTCCTACGAGCAGTACGTC.

V usage is TRBV6-5 and J usage is TRBJ1-2; D is unresolved. Trimming pared 6 bases from V and 4 bases from J, leaving 12 bases between. Germline V gives CDR1 MNHEY, CDR2 SVGAGI. The CDR3 extends over 13 amino acids. The CDR3 is CASSPGRSYGYTF. The CDR3 DNA reads TGTGCCAGCAGCCCGGGGAGATCCTATGGCTACACCTTC.

This clonotype was counted at least ten times. The rearrangement uses TRBV20-1 and TRBJ1-4; 7 bases are shared with TRBD1. V was clipped by 4 bases and J by 8 bases; unmatched bases: 10. CDR3 size: 14 residues. CDR1 and CDR2 (germline): DFQATT, SNEGSKA (reference sequence). The CDR3 region is CSATPGGPDEKLFF. In nucleotides, the CDR3 is TGCAGTGCTACTCCAGGGGGTCCGGACGAAAAACTGTTTTTT.

V usage is TRBV14 and J usage is TRBJ2-3, with a tentative D call TRBD2 (6 bases). The V gene lost 3 bases and the J gene lost 4 bases, with 14 bases spanning the gap. The germline CDR1 and CDR2 sequences are SGHDN and FVKESK. The CDR3 is made up of 15 amino acids. The CDR3 sequence: CASSHPGLPPDTQYF. The DNA of the CDR3 is TGTGCCAGCAGCCACCCGGGACTCCCGCCAGATACGCAGTATTTT.

The CDR3 DNA reads as TGCGCCAGCAGCCAAGTCTTTGGGCAGGGGAAAACCTCTGGAAACACCATATATTTT. It specifies CASSQVFGQGKTSGNTIYF. This rearrangement joins TRBV4-1 to TRBJ1-3, with D tentatively TRBD1 (6 bases). The CDR3 is 19 amino acids. CDR1 and CDR2 from the germline V gene are MGHRA and YSYEKL. With 1 base removed from V and 0 bases from J, the gap between germline ends came to 19 bases.

V usage is TRBV10-3 and J usage is TRBJ1-1; D unclear. Germline values: CDR1 ENHRY, CDR2 SYGVKD. This CDR3 has 16 amino acids. V lost 2 bases, J lost 8 bases, and 21 bases lay in between. CDR3 amino acids: CAISEGEGFGRSEAFF. CDR3 sequence (DNA): TGTGCCATCAGTGAGGGGGAGGGTTTTGGTCGCTCAGAAGCTTTCTTT.

This clonotype was counted only a few times. This chain joins TRBV9 and TRBJ2-1, with 7 positions matching TRBD2. This CDR3 has 15 residues. V lost 0 bases to trimming and J lost 3 bases; unmatched junction nucleotides: 3. Germline lookup yields CDR1 SGDLS and CDR2 YYNGEE. DNA of the CDR3: TGTGCCAGCAGCGTAGGGAGCGGGGTCTACAATGAGCAGTTCTTC. Translating gives CASSVGSGVYNEQFF.

This clonotype was counted many times. This chain connects TRBV7-2 to TRBJ2-5, with 9 bases identical to TRBD1. V shed 6 bases and J 5 bases; nucleotides not matched to a gene: 19. Germline loops: CDR1 SGHTA, CDR2 FQGNSA. The CDR3 extends over 18 amino acids. The DNA for the CDR3 is TGTGCCAGCAGTGTCATCTCCGGGACAGGGTTCGGAGGGGAGACCCAGTACTTC. It specifies CASSVISGTGFGGETQYF.

The chain has TRBV7-2 and TRBJ1-4; tentatively, D is TRBD1 (6 bases). This CDR3 region has 14 residues. V was cut by 5 bases and J by 0 bases, with 7 bases left in between. The germline V gene encodes CDR1 SGHTA and CDR2 FQGNSA. The CDR3 DNA is TGTGCCAGCAGCAGACAGGCAACTAATGAAAAACTGTTTTTT. This sequence encodes CASSRQATNEKLFF.

This clonotype was observed a handful of times. The genes are TRBV28 and TRBJ2-3, with D uncertain. V was trimmed by 5 bases and J by 4 bases, leaving 7 bases between them. The CDR3 has 12 amino acids. Germline CDR1 reads MDHEN; CDR2 reads SYDVKM. The CDR3 loop reads CASSPSPDTQYF. CDR3 nucleotide sequence: TGTGCCAGCAGTCCATCGCCAGATACGCAGTATTTT.

The V gene is TRBV11-3, the J gene TRBJ1-5, with a tentative D call TRBD1 (6 bases). V was cut by 5 bases and J by 7 bases, with 15 bases left in between. CDR3 length: 14 residues. In germline, CDR1 is SGHNT, CDR2 YENEEA. CDR3 nucleotides: TGTGCCAGCAGCCCAGGTTCAGGGGACCAGCCCCAGCATTTT. It translates to CASSPGSGDQPQHF.

This chain links TRBV5-8 with TRBJ2-5; 8 bases line up with TRBD1. The CDR3 consists of 15 residues. Losses at the gene ends were 0 bases for V and 5 bases for J; bases not matched to a gene: 6. Germline V lookup: CDR1 SGHTS, CDR2 YDEGEE. The CDR3 DNA reads as TGTGCCAGCAGCTTGGAGGCAGGGGGCGCGGAGACCCAGTACTTC. Residues: CASSLEAGGAETQYF.

This clonotype was seen at least ten times. The V gene is TRBV5-4, the J gene TRBJ1-2, with D unclear. V lost 4 bases, J lost 0 bases, and 4 bases lay in between. Per germline, CDR1 SGHNT and CDR2 YYREEE (reference sequence). This CDR3 contains 12 residues. DNA for the CDR3: TGTGCCAGCAGCGCATCTAACTATGGCTACACCTTC. Amino acid sequence: CASSASNYGYTF.

The rearrangement joins TRBV6-5 to TRBJ2-4; no firm D call. Trimming stripped 5 bases from V and 1 base from J, with 9 bases between. This CDR3 has 14 residues. CDR1 MNHEY and CDR2 SVGAGI come from the germline V gene. CDR3 protein: CASSRSQAKNIQYF. Here the CDR3 DNA reads TGTGCCAGCAGTCGCTCGCAGGCCAAAAACATTCAGTACTTC.

This clonotype was seen ten or more times. This chain uses TRBV12-3 or TRBV12-4 with TRBJ1-4; a weak D match, TRBD1 (5 bases). Trimming left V 1 base short and J 8 bases short, with 14 bases between. CDR3 length equals 15 residues. The DNA of the CDR3 is TGTGCCAGCAGTTTAGGAATCGGGACGGCAGAAAAACTGTTTTTT. Protein sequence: CASSLGIGTAEKLFF.

This clonotype was seen a few times. This chain connects TRBV5-8 to TRBJ1-3, with a possible D match to TRBD1 (5 bases). The CDR3 contains 15 residues. V lost 3 bases, J lost 0 bases, and 10 bases lay in between. The germline V gene encodes CDR1 SGHTS and CDR2 YDEGEE. CDR3 amino acids: CASSWDGDSGNTIYF. CDR3 DNA sequence: TGTGCCAGCAGCTGGGACGGAGACTCTGGAAACACCATATATTTT. Full variable domain (rest looked up from reference TRBV5-8 and TRBJ1-3): EAGVTQSPTHLIKTRGQQATLRCSPISGHTSVYWYQQALGLGLQFLLWYDEGEERNRGNFPPRFSGRQFPNYSSELNVNALELEDSALYLCASSWDGDSGNTIYFGEGSWLTVV.

There are many counts of this clonotype. J is TRBJ2-3 and V is TRBV9; the D call may be TRBD1 or TRBD2 (5 bases each). The ends were cut back, 3 bases at V and 2 bases at J, with 13 bases in the middle. The CDR3 spans 15 residues. Germline V gene data show CDR1 as SGDLS and CDR2 as YYNGEE. The CDR3, as DNA: TGTGCCAGCAGCGCTGGGGACCACCTCACAGATACGCAGTATTTT. Encoded protein: CASSAGDHLTDTQYF. Drawing the rest from reference TRBV9 and TRBJ2-3, the complete variable domain is DSGVTQTPKHLITATGQRVTLRCSPRSGDLSVYWYQQSLDQGLQFLIQYYNGEERAKGNILERFSAQQFPDLHSELNLSSLELGDSALYFCASSAGDHLTDTQYFGPGTRLTVL.

This clonotype was seen only a few times. The CDR3 coding sequence is TGTGCCAGCAGCCAAGAGGGGGGGATGAGCTATGGCTACACCTTC. This sequence encodes CASSQEGGMSYGYTF. The chain uses TRBV4-2 and TRBJ1-2; weak D call: TRBD1 (5 bases). The CDR3 runs 15 residues. Germline V gene lookup returns CDR1 LGHNA and CDR2 YNFKEQ. V dropped 0 bases and J dropped 4 bases, with 12 bases sitting between them.

The V gene is TRBV12-3 or TRBV12-4, the J gene TRBJ2-2; D tentatively fits TRBD1 or TRBD2 (7 bases each). The germline V and J ends were trimmed by 5 bases and 10 bases, with 20 bases remaining between them. This CDR3 region has 15 residues. Here the CDR3 DNA reads TGTGCCAGCAGTGCCGGGGGCAGGGGGGGGAAGGAGCTGTTTTTT. The encoded protein is CASSAGGRGGKELFF.

This clonotype was counted a few times. The V and J genes are TRBV11-2 and TRBJ2-3; a possible D gene is TRBD2 (6 bases). The CDR3 runs to 14 residues. The V gene's germline CDR1 is SGHAT and CDR2 FQNNGV. Between the trimmed V and J ends, which lost 0 bases and 6 bases, there was a span of 10 bases. The CDR3 sequence is CASSLERGLDTQYF. The CDR3 nucleotides read TGTGCCAGCAGCTTAGAACGGGGACTGGATACGCAGTATTTT.

This rearrangement joins TRBV5-1 to TRBJ2-5; TRBD1 agrees at 8 bases. The length of the CDR3 is 15 residues. Germline V lookup: CDR1 SGHRS, CDR2 YFSETQ. Trimming took 0 bases from V and 4 from J; bases not matched to a gene: 5. The CDR3 here is CASSLGTGSRETQYF. DNA of the CDR3: TGCGCCAGCAGCTTGGGGACAGGGTCTAGAGAGACCCAGTACTTC.

The rearrangement uses TRBV12-3 or TRBV12-4 and TRBJ2-1; 8 nucleotides agree with TRBD2. The CDR3 is 14 residues long. The junction had 7 bases not matched to a gene; V was cut back by 9 bases and J by 3 bases. CDR3 DNA: TGTGCCAGTCTACTAGCGGCTTTCTACAATGAGCAGTTCTTC. Protein sequence: CASLLAAFYNEQFF.